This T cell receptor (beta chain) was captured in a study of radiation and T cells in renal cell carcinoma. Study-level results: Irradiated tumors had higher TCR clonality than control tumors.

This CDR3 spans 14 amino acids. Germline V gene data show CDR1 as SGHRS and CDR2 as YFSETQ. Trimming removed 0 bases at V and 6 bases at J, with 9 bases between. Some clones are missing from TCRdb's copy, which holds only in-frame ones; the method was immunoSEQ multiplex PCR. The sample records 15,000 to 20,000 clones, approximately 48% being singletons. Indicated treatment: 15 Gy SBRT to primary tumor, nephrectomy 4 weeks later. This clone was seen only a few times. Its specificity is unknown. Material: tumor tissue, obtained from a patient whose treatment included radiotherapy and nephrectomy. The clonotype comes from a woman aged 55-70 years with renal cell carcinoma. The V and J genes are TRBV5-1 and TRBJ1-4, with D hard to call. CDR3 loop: CASSLEGIYEKLFF. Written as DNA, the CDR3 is TGCGCCAGCAGCTTGGAAGGGATCTATGAAAAACTGTTTTTT.